This T cell receptor beta chain emerged from a study of read filtering for tumor transcriptome and immune sequencing. Study as a whole: The cohort had around 18 men and under 15 women aged about 45 to 80, mean around 63 years.

The library was built from roughly 400 ng RNA with molecular barcoded adaptors for alpha/delta and beta/gamma chains. TCRdb passed the reads through MiXCR, listing each CDR3 protein once. The top ten clones hold around 49% of a sample with about 24,000 distinct CDR3 sequences, approximately 23% of them seen once. This clonotype was found a few times. The source material was a population of CD138-negative cells sorted from bone marrow. The receptor was derived from a donor at least 40 years old with multiple myeloma.

The CDR3 sequence is CASTREGSGTGELFF. In DNA form, the CDR3 reads TGCGCCAGCACCCGTGAAGGGTCGGGCACCGGGGAGCTGTTTTTT. This rearrangement joins TRBV5-1 to TRBJ2-2; D remains unclear. Trimming removed 6 bases at V and 4 bases at J, with 16 bases between. The CDR3 extends over 15 amino acids. The germline gives CDR1 SGHRS, CDR2 YFSETQ.